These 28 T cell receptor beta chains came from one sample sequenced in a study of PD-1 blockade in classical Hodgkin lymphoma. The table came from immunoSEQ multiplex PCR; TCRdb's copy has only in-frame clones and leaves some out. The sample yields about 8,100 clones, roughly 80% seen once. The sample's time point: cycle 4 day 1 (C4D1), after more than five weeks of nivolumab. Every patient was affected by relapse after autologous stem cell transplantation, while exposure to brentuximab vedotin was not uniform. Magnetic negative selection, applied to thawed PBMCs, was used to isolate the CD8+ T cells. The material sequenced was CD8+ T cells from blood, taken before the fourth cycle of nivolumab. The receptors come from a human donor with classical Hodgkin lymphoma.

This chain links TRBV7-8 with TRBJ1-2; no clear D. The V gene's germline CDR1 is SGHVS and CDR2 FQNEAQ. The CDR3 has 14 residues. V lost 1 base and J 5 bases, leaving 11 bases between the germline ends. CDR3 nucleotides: TGTGCCAGCAGCTTAGAGGGATCGCGGTATGGCTACACCTTC. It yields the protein CASSLEGSRYGYTF.

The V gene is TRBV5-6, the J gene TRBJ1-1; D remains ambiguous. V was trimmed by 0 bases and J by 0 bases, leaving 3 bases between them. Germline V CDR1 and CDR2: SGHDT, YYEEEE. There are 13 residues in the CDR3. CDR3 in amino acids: CASSLGLNTEAFF. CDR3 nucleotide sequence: TGTGCCAGCAGCTTGGGATTGAACACTGAAGCTTTCTTT.

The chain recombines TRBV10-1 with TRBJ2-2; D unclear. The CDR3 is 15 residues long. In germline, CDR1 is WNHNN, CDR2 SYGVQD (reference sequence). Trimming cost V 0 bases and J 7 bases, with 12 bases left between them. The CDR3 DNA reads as TGCGCCAGCAGTGAGTCGTCCTTCACCAGCGGGGAGCTGTTTTTT. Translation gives CASSESSFTSGELFF.

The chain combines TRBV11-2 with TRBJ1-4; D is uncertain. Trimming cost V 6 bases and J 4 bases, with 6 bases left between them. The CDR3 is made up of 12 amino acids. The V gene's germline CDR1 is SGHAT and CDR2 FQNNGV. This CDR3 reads CASSGRNEKLFF. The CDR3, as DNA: TGTGCCAGCAGTGGCCGTAATGAAAAACTGTTTTTT.

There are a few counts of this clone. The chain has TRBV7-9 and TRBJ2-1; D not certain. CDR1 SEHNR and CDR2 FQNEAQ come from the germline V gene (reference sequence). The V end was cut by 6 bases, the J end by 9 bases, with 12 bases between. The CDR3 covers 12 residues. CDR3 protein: CASSFEQSEQFF. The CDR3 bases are TGTGCCAGCAGTTTTGAGCAGTCTGAGCAGTTCTTC.

The CDR3 region has the DNA TGTGCCAGCAGCTTAAACCCAGGCTTTGGAGCTTTCTTT. This translates into CASSLNPGFGAFF. The rearrangement joins TRBV11-2 to TRBJ1-1, with D hard to call. V dropped 2 bases and J dropped 10 bases, with 14 bases sitting between them. There are 13 residues in the CDR3. Germline V gives CDR1 SGHAT, CDR2 FQNNGV.

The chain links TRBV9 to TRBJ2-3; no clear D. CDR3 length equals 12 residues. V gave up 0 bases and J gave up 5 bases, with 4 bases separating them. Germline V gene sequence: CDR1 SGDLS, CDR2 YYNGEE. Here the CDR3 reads CASSVAGDTQYF. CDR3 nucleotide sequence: TGTGCCAGCAGCGTAGCGGGAGATACGCAGTATTTT.

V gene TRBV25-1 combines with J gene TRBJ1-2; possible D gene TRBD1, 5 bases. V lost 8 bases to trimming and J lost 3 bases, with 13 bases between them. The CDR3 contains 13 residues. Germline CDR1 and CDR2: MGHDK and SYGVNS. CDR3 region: CASRAGVDYGYTF. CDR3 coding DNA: TGTGCCAGCCGGGCGGGGGTGGACTATGGCTACACCTTC.

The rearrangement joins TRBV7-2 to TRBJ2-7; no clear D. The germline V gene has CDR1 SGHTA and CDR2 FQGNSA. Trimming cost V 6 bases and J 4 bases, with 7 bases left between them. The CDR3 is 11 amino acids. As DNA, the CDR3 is TGTGCCAGCAGTTTCGAATACGAGCAGTACTTC. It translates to CASSFEYEQYF.

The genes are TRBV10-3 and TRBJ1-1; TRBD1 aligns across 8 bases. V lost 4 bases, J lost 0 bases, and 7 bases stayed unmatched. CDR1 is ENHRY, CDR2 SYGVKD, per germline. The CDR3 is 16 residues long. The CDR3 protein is CAISGDRNDMNTEAFF. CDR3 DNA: TGTGCCATCAGTGGGGACAGGAATGATATGAACACTGAAGCTTTCTTT.

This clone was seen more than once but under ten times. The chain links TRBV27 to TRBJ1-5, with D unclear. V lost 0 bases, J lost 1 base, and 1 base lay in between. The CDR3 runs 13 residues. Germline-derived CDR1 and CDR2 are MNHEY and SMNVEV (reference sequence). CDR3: CASSLSSNQPQHF. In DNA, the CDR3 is TGTGCCAGCAGTTTATCGAGCAATCAGCCCCAGCATTTT.

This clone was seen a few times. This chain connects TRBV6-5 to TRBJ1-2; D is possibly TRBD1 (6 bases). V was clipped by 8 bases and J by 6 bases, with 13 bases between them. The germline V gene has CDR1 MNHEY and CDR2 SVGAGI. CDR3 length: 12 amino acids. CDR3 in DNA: TGTGCCAGCGGGGGCGGGGGCCATGGCTACACCTTC. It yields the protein CASGGGGHGYTF.

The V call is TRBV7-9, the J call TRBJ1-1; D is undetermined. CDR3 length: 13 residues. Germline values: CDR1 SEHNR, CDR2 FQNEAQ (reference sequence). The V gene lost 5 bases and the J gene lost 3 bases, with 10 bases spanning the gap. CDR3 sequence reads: CASSPAGHTEAFF. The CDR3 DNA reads TGTGCCAGCAGCCCGGCCGGGCACACTGAAGCTTTCTTT.

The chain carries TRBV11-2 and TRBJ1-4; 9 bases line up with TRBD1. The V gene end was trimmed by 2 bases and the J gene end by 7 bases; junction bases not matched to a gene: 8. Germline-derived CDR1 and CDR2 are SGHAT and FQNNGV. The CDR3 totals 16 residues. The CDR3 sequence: CASSLPVTGGTEKLFF. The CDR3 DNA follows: TGTGCCAGCAGCTTACCCGTGACAGGGGGGACTGAAAAACTGTTTTTT.

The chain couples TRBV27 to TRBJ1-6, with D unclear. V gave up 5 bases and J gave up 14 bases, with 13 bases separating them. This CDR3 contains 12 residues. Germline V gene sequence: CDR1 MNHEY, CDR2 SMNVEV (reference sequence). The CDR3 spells CASSLDRLALHF. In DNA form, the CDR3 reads TGTGCCAGCAGTCTGGACCGGCTAGCCCTCCACTTT.

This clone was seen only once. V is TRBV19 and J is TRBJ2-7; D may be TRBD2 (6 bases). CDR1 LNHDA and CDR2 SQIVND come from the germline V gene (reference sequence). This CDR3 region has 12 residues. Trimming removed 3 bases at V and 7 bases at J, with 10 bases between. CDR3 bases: TGTGCCAGTAGTATTGGGAGGAATGAGCAGTACTTC. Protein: CASSIGRNEQYF.

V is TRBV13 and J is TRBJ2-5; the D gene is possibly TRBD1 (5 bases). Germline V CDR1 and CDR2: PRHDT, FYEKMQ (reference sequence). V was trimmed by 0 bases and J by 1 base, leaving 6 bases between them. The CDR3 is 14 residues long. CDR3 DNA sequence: TGTGCCAGCAGCTTAGGACAGGTCCAAGAGACCCAGTACTTC. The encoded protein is CASSLGQVQETQYF.

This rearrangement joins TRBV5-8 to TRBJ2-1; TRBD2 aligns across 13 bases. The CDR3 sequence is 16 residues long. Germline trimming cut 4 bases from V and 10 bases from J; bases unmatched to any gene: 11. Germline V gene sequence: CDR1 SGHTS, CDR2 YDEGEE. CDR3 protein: CASSRRTSGGPREQFF. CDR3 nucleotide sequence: TGTGCCAGCAGCCGACGGACTAGCGGGGGCCCGCGGGAGCAGTTCTTC.

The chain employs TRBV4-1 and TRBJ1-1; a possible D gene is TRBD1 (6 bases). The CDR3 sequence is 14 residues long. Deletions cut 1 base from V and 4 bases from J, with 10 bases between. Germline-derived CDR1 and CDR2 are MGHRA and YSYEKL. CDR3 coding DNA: TGCGCCAGCAGCCAAGTGACAGGATCCACTGAAGCTTTCTTT. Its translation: CASSQVTGSTEAFF.

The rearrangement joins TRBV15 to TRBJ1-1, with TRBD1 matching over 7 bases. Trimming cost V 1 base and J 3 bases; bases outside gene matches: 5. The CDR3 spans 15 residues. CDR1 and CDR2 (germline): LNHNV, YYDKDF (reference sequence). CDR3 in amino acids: CATSRVEGADTEAFF. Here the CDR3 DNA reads TGTGCCACCAGCAGAGTGGAGGGGGCGGACACTGAAGCTTTCTTT.

The CDR3 DNA follows: TGTGCCAGCAGCCCCTTGGCAGACCCTTACGAGCAGTACTTC. Its translation: CASSPLADPYEQYF. The chain uses TRBV27 and TRBJ2-7; D remains unclear. Trimming stripped 6 bases from V and 4 bases from J, with 16 bases between. Per germline, CDR1 MNHEY and CDR2 SMNVEV (reference sequence). CDR3 length: 14 residues.

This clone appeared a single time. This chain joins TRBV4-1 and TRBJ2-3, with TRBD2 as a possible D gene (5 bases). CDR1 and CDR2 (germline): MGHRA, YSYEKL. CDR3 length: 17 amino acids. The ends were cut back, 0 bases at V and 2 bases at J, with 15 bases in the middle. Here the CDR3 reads CASSQDRVREITDTQYF. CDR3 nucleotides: TGCGCCAGCAGCCAAGATCGGGTAAGGGAGATCACAGATACGCAGTATTTT.

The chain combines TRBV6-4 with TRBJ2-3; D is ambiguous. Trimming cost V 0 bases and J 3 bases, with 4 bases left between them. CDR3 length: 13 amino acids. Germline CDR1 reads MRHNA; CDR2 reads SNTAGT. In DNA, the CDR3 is TGTGCCAGCAGTGACTCGACTACAGATACGCAGTATTTT. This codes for CASSDSTTDTQYF.

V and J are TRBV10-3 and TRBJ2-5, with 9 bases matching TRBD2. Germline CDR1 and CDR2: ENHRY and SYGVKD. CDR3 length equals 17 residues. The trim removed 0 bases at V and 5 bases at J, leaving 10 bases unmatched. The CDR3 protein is CAISESGAGGFVETQYF. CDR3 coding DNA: TGTGCCATCAGTGAGTCTGGAGCGGGGGGTTTTGTGGAGACCCAGTACTTC.

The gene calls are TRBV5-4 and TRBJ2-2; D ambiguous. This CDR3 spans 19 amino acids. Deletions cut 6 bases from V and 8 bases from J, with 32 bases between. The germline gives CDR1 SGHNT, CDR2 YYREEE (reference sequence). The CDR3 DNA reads TGTGCCAGCACCGACTTAAGGTGGAGTAGCAACGAGTTCGTGGGGGAGCTGTTTTTT. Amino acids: CASTDLRWSSNEFVGELFF.

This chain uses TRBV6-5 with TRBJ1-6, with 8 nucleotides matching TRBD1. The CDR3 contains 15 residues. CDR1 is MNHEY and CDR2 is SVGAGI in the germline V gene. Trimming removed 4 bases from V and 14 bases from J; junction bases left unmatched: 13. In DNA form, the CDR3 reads TGTGCCAGCAGTTCTCTGAAACAGGGGGAGCTCACCCTCCACTTT. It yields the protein CASSSLKQGELTLHF.

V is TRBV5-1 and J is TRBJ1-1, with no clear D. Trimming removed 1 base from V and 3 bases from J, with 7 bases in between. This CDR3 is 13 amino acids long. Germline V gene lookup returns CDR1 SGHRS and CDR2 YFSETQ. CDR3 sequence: CASSLSRDTEAFF. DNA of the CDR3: TGCGCCAGCAGCTTGAGTCGGGACACTGAAGCTTTCTTT.

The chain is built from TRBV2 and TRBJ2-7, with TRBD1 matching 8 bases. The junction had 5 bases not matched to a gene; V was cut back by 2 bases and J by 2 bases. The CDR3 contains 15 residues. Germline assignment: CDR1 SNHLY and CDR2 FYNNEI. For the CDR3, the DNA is TGTGCCAGCAGTGAAATACAGGGGGAGACCTACGAGCAGTACTTC. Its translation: CASSEIQGETYEQYF.